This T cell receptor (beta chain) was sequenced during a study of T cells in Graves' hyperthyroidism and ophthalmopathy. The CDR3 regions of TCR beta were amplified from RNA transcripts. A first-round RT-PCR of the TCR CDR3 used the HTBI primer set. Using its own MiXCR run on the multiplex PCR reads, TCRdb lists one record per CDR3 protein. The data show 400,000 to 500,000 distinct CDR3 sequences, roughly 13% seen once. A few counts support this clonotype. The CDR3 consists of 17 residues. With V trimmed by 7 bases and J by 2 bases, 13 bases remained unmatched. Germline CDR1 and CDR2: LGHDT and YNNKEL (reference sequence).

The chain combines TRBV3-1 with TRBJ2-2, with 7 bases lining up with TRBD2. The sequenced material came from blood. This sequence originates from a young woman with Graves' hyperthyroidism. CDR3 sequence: CASKRIMGGDNTGELFF. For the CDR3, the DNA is TGTGCCAGCAAAAGGATAATGGGGGGGGATAACACCGGGGAGCTGTTTTTT.